These 31 T cell receptor beta chains share one sample of origin, sequenced in a study of T cells in Graves' hyperthyroidism and ophthalmopathy. Amplified regions were TCR beta CDR3 sequences from RNA transcripts. Primed by the HTBI set, a first-round RT-PCR was run on the TCR CDR3. TCRdb fed the multiplex PCR reads into MiXCR, producing one record per CDR3 protein. The table has about 360,000 distinct CDR3 sequences, under 15% seen once. Sequenced material: blood. Every receptor here comes from a woman aged 18-29 years with Graves' hyperthyroidism.

This clonotype came up many times. The V and J genes are TRBV28 and TRBJ2-7; 7 positions agree with TRBD1. The CDR3 has 15 amino acids. The J segment lost 2 bases and the V segment lost 4 bases, leaving 8 bases of the junction unmatched. Germline values: CDR1 MDHEN, CDR2 SYDVKM. The CDR3 sequence is CASSYLTGVAYEQYF. CDR3 sequence (DNA): TGTGCCAGCAGTTACCTTACAGGGGTGGCCTACGAGCAGTACTTC.

On this clonotype: A read error may produce the germline difference seen at one junction end. The V call is TRBV2, the J call TRBJ2-7; TRBD1 agrees at 11 bases. CDR1 and CDR2 from the germline V gene are SNHLY and FYNNEI. CDR3 length equals 15 residues. CDR3 in amino acids: CASSWTGGGPYERYF. CDR3 nucleotides: TGTGCCAGCAGTTGGACAGGGGGCGGGCCCTACGAGCGGTACTTC.

This clonotype occurred many times. V gene TRBV24-1 combines with J gene TRBJ2-1; D might be TRBD1 or TRBD2, each matching 5 bases. The V end was cut by 4 bases, the J end by 4 bases, with 19 bases between. The CDR3 runs to 17 residues. Germline CDR1 is KGHDR and CDR2 is SFDVKD. The CDR3 protein is CATSESLGVSPYNEQFF. The CDR3 DNA sequence: TGTGCCACCAGTGAGTCCTTGGGGGTGTCACCTTACAATGAGCAGTTCTTC.

This clonotype was observed many times. Here the CDR3 reads CASTPLAGGGTDTQYF. The CDR3 region has the DNA TGTGCCAGCACCCCGTTAGCGGGAGGGGGGACAGATACGCAGTATTTT. The rearrangement joins TRBV5-4 to TRBJ2-3; the match to TRBD2 covers 11 bases. The V gene end was trimmed by 6 bases and the J gene end by 3 bases; junction bases not matched to a gene: 9. The CDR3 is 16 amino acids. Germline V lookup: CDR1 SGHNT, CDR2 YYREEE (reference sequence).

This clonotype occurred many times. J is TRBJ1-1 and V is TRBV28; D call uncertain. This CDR3 is 14 amino acids long. CDR1 MDHEN and CDR2 SYDVKM come from the germline V gene. Trimming removed 4 bases from V and 5 bases from J, with 14 bases in between. The CDR3 nucleotides read TGTGCCAGCAGTTCATCCGGGCCAACTACTGAAGCTTTCTTT. Its protein product is CASSSSGPTTEAFF.

The gene calls are TRBV2 and TRBJ2-1, with 10 nucleotides matching TRBD2. Germline assignment: CDR1 SNHLY and CDR2 FYNNEI. The CDR3 spans 13 residues. With 11 bases clipped from V and 5 bases from J, the junction kept 6 bases outside the gene matches. CDR3 loop: CAGGLAGDNEQFF. In DNA form, the CDR3 reads TGTGCCGGGGGGCTAGCGGGGGACAATGAGCAGTTCTTC.

Many counts were recorded for this clonotype. The chain couples TRBV11-2 to TRBJ2-3; TRBD2 agrees at 8 bases. CDR3 length equals 15 residues. Trimming at V came to 2 bases and at J to 4 bases, leaving 5 bases not matched to a gene. Germline V gene sequence: CDR1 SGHAT, CDR2 FQNNGV. The CDR3 loop reads CASSLTGGFADTQYF. The CDR3 nucleotides read TGTGCCAGCAGCTTAACGGGAGGGTTTGCAGATACGCAGTATTTT. The whole variable domain, filled in from reference TRBV11-2 and TRBJ2-3, reads EAGVAQSPRYKIIEKRQSVAFWCNPISGHATLYWYQQILGQGPKLLIQFQNNGVVDDSQLPKDRFSAERLKGVDSTLKIQPAKLEDSAVYLCASSLTGGFADTQYFGPGTRLTVL.

In regard to this clonotype: This could be a read error, since a much larger clone is one nucleotide away. This chain connects TRBV5-1 to TRBJ2-7; D uncertain. CDR3 size: 14 residues. Germline V gene data show CDR1 as SGHRS and CDR2 as YFSETQ. The germline V and J ends were trimmed by 7 bases and 4 bases, with 18 bases remaining between them. CDR3 region: CASGSNRSRYEQYF. The CDR3 nucleotides read TGCGCCAGCGGCTCGAATCGGAGTAGGTACGAGCAGTACTTC. Full variable domain (remainder filled in from reference TRBV5-1 and TRBJ2-7): KAGVTQTPRYLIKTRGQQVTLSCSPISGHRSVSWYQQTPGQGLQFLFEYFSETQRNKGNFPGRFSGRQFSNSRSEMNVSTLELGDSALYLCASGSNRSRYEQYFGPGTRLTVT.

The table lists this clonotype with a few counts. The V gene is TRBV9, the J gene TRBJ1-3; unclear D gene. There are 15 residues in the CDR3. V was clipped by 0 bases and J by 3 bases, with 10 bases between them. The germline gives CDR1 SGDLS, CDR2 YYNGEE. DNA for the CDR3: TGTGCCAGCAGCGTAGGGGGAAGCGGTGGAAACACCATATATTTT. Protein: CASSVGGSGGNTIYF.

This clonotype occurred many times. The rearrangement links TRBV11-2 to TRBJ1-1; D is undetermined. Between the trimmed V and J ends, which lost 8 bases and 11 bases, there was a span of 21 bases. The CDR3 sequence is 13 residues long. CDR1 is SGHAT, CDR2 FQNNGV, per germline. CDR3 in amino acids: CASQLSMTNPAFF. As DNA, the CDR3 is TGTGCCAGCCAGCTCTCTATGACAAATCCTGCTTTCTTT.

This clonotype was observed at least ten times. J is TRBJ2-6 and V is TRBV6-1; no definite D call. V was shortened by 6 bases and J by 1 base, with 10 bases between the two germline ends. Per germline, CDR1 MNHNS and CDR2 SASEGT. The CDR3 spans 15 residues. CDR3 sequence: CASSLQSSGANVLTF. The CDR3 DNA is TGTGCCAGCAGCCTCCAGTCATCTGGGGCCAACGTCCTGACTTTC.

To note about this clonotype: One end of the junction is discordant with germline, which a read error may explain. The V and J genes are TRBV27 and TRBJ2-7, with a weak D call TRBD2 (6 bases). This CDR3 comprises 15 residues. Germline V gene data show CDR1 as MNHEY and CDR2 as SMNVEV (reference sequence). CDR3 sequence (DNA): TGTGCCAGCCGTTTCGGCCAACCCGGGAGTAGCGAGCAGTACTTC. The encoded protein is CASRFGQPGSSEQYF.

The table lists this clonotype with a few counts. This CDR3 is CASRGKDSPLHF. Here the CDR3 DNA reads TGTGCCAGCCGAGGGAAGGATTCACCCCTCCACTTT. V is TRBV9 and J is TRBJ1-6; D is ambiguous. Trimming took off 7 bases at V and 8 bases at J, with 10 bases between the two ends. The CDR3 covers 12 residues. The germline V gene has CDR1 SGDLS and CDR2 YYNGEE. The whole variable domain, filled in from reference TRBV9 and TRBJ1-6, reads DSGVTQTPKHLITATGQRVTLRCSPRSGDLSVYWYQQSLDQGLQFLIQYYNGEERAKGNILERFSAQQFPDLHSELNLSSLELGDSALYFCASRGKDSPLHFGNGTRLTVT.

This clonotype was found many times. This rearrangement joins TRBV28 to TRBJ1-5; the D gene is possibly TRBD1 (5 bases). V was shortened by 10 bases and J by 2 bases, with 18 bases between the two germline ends. Germline CDR1 is MDHEN and CDR2 is SYDVKM. The CDR3 loop spans 15 amino acids. CDR3 protein: CATRGGITRNQPQHF. CDR3 coding DNA: TGTGCCACCCGGGGCGGGATTACACGCAATCAGCCCCAGCATTTT.

The rearrangement links TRBV7-8 to TRBJ2-3; D is possibly TRBD1 or TRBD2 (5 bases each). Trimming took 5 bases from V and 14 from J, leaving 17 bases between them. From germline, CDR1 is SGHVS and CDR2 FQNEAQ. The CDR3 is made up of 12 amino acids. CDR3 coding DNA: TGTGCCAGCAGCCTGAGTCGGTTGGGGGTGTATTTT. Translating it yields CASSLSRLGVYF.

This clonotype was counted only a few times. The J gene is TRBJ1-2, the V gene TRBV20-1; no clear D gene. V was cut by 0 bases and J by 7 bases, with 21 bases left in between. The CDR3 loop spans 16 amino acids. Germline V gene sequence: CDR1 DFQATT, CDR2 SNEGSKA (reference sequence). CDR3 sequence reads: CSARDRLAPMGSGYTF. CDR3 DNA: TGCAGTGCTAGAGATAGACTGGCCCCAATGGGAAGTGGCTACACCTTC.

The CDR3 sequence: CASSSHRGTEAFF. CDR3 DNA: TGTGCCAGTAGTTCACACAGGGGGACTGAAGCTTTCTTT. The chain links TRBV19 to TRBJ1-1, with 8 nucleotides matching TRBD1. This CDR3 has 13 residues. With V trimmed by 5 bases and J by 5 bases, 4 bases remained unmatched. Looked up from germline, CDR1 is LNHDA and CDR2 is SQIVND (reference sequence).

This clonotype was seen only a few times. The rearrangement links TRBV3-1 to TRBJ1-2, with D perhaps matching TRBD1 (5 bases). The germline CDR1 and CDR2 sequences are LGHDT and YNNKEL (reference sequence). This CDR3 contains 14 residues. The V and J ends lost 5 bases and 4 bases respectively, with 14 bases between them. The CDR3 loop reads CASSSQGAVYGYTF. The CDR3 nucleotides are TGTGCCAGCAGCTCCCAGGGTGCCGTCTATGGCTACACCTTC.

A few counts support this clonotype. V is TRBV5-4 and J is TRBJ2-3; D is undetermined. The CDR3 length is 15 residues. CDR1 and CDR2 (germline): SGHNT, YYREEE (reference sequence). The V and J ends lost 0 bases and 2 bases respectively, with 10 bases between them. CDR3 sequence: CASSLDVSYTDTQYF. Written as DNA, the CDR3 is TGTGCCAGCAGCTTGGACGTCAGCTACACAGATACGCAGTATTTT.

This clonotype was seen repeatedly, ten times or more. This chain uses TRBV7-2 with TRBJ2-1; D gene unclear. Trimming shortened V by 5 bases and J by 10 bases, and 15 bases separated the two germline ends. The CDR3 extends over 13 amino acids. CDR1 is SGHTA and CDR2 is FQGNSA in the germline V gene. CDR3: CASSLQVRVEQFF. DNA of the CDR3: TGTGCCAGCAGCCTCCAGGTCCGGGTCGAGCAGTTCTTC.

In its sample, this clonotype was seen many times. The gene calls are TRBV20-1 and TRBJ1-1; no clear D. Germline-derived CDR1 and CDR2 are DFQATT and SNEGSKA (reference sequence). The CDR3 is made up of 14 amino acids. V lost 0 bases, J lost 3 bases, and 11 bases lay in between. The CDR3 here is CSAREFFEDTEAFF. CDR3 nucleotide sequence: TGCAGTGCTAGAGAGTTTTTTGAAGACACTGAAGCTTTCTTT.

The chain is built from TRBV19 and TRBJ1-5; weak D call: TRBD1 (5 bases). This CDR3 comprises 15 residues. CDR1 is LNHDA, CDR2 SQIVND, per germline (reference sequence). The V end was cut by 5 bases, the J end by 3 bases, with 14 bases between. CDR3 nucleotide sequence: TGTGCCAGTAGTCTGGGACGGCTGGCCAATCAGCCCCAGCATTTT. Translating gives CASSLGRLANQPQHF.

In this sample, this clonotype turned up a few times. J is TRBJ1-4 and V is TRBV28, with a possible D match to TRBD1 (6 bases). This CDR3 has 15 residues. In germline, CDR1 is MDHEN, CDR2 SYDVKM. Trimming took 6 bases from V and 0 from J, leaving 11 bases between them. In DNA, the CDR3 is TGTGCCAGCAGAGGGGGGGTTGCAACTAATGAAAAACTGTTTTTT. This translates into CASRGGVATNEKLFF.

The table lists this clonotype with a few counts. The J gene is TRBJ2-3, the V gene TRBV10-1, with D possibly TRBD1 on 6 matching bases. This CDR3 spans 15 amino acids. Looked up from germline, CDR1 is WNHNN and CDR2 is SYGVQD (reference sequence). Trimming left V 5 bases short and J 0 bases short, with 12 bases between. Written as DNA, the CDR3 is TGCGCCAGCAGTCCTAACAGGGTTAGCACAGATACGCAGTATTTT. Protein product: CASSPNRVSTDTQYF.

This clonotype appeared many times. This chain links TRBV4-3 with TRBJ1-5; unclear D gene. Germline CDR1 and CDR2: LGHNA and YSLEER. The V and J ends lost 2 bases and 0 bases respectively, with 17 bases between them. The CDR3 spans 18 residues. CDR3 region: CASSQRRMLADSNQPQHF. Written as DNA, the CDR3 is TGCGCCAGCAGCCAACGGCGCATGCTGGCTGATAGCAATCAGCCCCAGCATTTT.

This clonotype showed up many times. The chain carries TRBV6-1 and TRBJ2-5; 9 nucleotides line up with TRBD1. This CDR3 has 14 residues. CDR1 MNHNS and CDR2 SASEGT come from the germline V gene. The V segment lost 6 bases and the J segment 4 bases; nucleotides outside the gene matches: 6. The CDR3 DNA reads TGTGCCAGCAGAACAGGGGGCTGGGGAGAGACCCAGTACTTC. It is translated as CASRTGGWGETQYF.

The V gene is TRBV5-6, the J gene TRBJ1-2; D not certain. This CDR3 has 14 amino acids. With 4 bases removed from V and 0 bases from J, the gap between germline ends came to 10 bases. Germline V lookup: CDR1 SGHDT, CDR2 YYEEEE. CDR3 in amino acids: CASSGRLTNYGYTF. CDR3 coding DNA: TGTGCCAGCAGCGGACGGCTTACTAACTATGGCTACACCTTC.

There are many counts of this clonotype. The chain carries TRBV18 and TRBJ2-5; D is unclear. Trimming removed 3 bases from V and 3 bases from J, with 11 bases in between. The CDR3 covers 14 residues. The germline CDR1 and CDR2 sequences are KGHSH and LQKENI. The CDR3 loop reads CASSPRTTKETQYF. As DNA, the CDR3 is TGTGCCAGCTCACCTCGAACTACGAAAGAGACCCAGTACTTC. The complete variable domain, with remaining parts taken from reference TRBV18 and TRBJ2-5, reads NAGVMQNPRHLVRRRGQEARLRCSPMKGHSHVYWYRQLPEEGLKFMVYLQKENIIDESGMPKERFSAEFPKEGPSILRIQQVVRGDSAAYFCASSPRTTKETQYFGPGTRLLVL.

The chain links TRBV7-9 to TRBJ2-1; 8 bases fit TRBD2. J lost 5 bases, V lost 5 bases, and 11 bases had no gene match. CDR1 and CDR2 (germline): SEHNR, FQNEAQ (reference sequence). The CDR3 spans 16 residues. The DNA for the CDR3 is TGTGCCAGCAGCCCCCGGGGGGGCTCAATTCACAATGAGCAGTTCTTC. It codes for CASSPRGGSIHNEQFF.

This clonotype was recorded many times. J is TRBJ1-5 and V is TRBV3-1, with D tentatively TRBD1 (5 bases). Trimming removed 3 bases at V and 6 bases at J, with 12 bases between. Germline CDR1 is LGHDT and CDR2 is YNNKEL (reference sequence). The CDR3 runs to 14 residues. As DNA, the CDR3 is TGTGCCAGCAGCCAGTTTTCGCAGGGTCAGCCCCAGCATTTT. Translating it yields CASSQFSQGQPQHF.

This clonotype was observed many times. This rearrangement joins TRBV9 to TRBJ2-1, with 12 bases fitting TRBD2. J was trimmed by 9 bases and V by 0 bases; bases with no gene match: 4. Germline CDR1 reads SGDLS; CDR2 reads YYNGEE. This CDR3 has 15 amino acids. The CDR3 DNA reads as TGTGCCAGCAGCGTAGGACTAGCGGGAGAGGGTGAGCAGTTCTTC. Its protein product is CASSVGLAGEGEQFF. The full variable domain, completed using reference TRBV9 and TRBJ2-1, is DSGVTQTPKHLITATGQRVTLRCSPRSGDLSVYWYQQSLDQGLQFLIQYYNGEERAKGNILERFSAQQFPDLHSELNLSSLELGDSALYFCASSVGLAGEGEQFFGPGTRLTVL.